This T cell receptor (beta chain) was obtained from a study of shared clonotypes between healthy human individuals. V was trimmed by 4 bases and J by 1 base, leaving 13 bases between them. The CDR3 runs to 15 residues. CDR1 and CDR2 from the germline V gene are SGHAT and FQNNGV. Every immunoSEQ plate was one replicate of a subset's evenly spread DNA. Clones were read by immunoSEQ multiplex PCR, and TCRdb kept only the in-frame ones, dropping some. The sample lists about 2.4 million clones; approximately 92% were seen once. The receptor's source is a man younger than 35 in good health. The V gene is TRBV11-2, the J gene TRBJ1-1; D remains ambiguous. The specimen sequenced was naive CD4+ T cells sorted from blood. Subset specified: CD45RA+ positively selected. The CDR3 DNA follows: TGTGCCAGCAGCTCAGGCCCCGAACGGAACACTGAAGCTTTCTTT. Protein sequence: CASSSGPERNTEAFF.